What follows is one TCR beta chain and its context. Its antigen is as yet unknown. The sample originates from a study of OX40 agonist ivuxolimab in advanced cancers. The overall study: Patients got intravenous ivuxolimab at 0.01 to 10 mg/kg every 2 weeks. Three dose-escalation patients had partial responses: one with hepatocellular carcinoma and two with cutaneous melanoma. Of mixed ages from about 20 to 90 and averaging approximately 60 years, the group was over 80% male.

General study points: CD8+ T cells showed, on average, more clonal expansion than CD4+ cells.

Method: immunoSEQ multiplex PCR; TCRdb's copy keeps in-frame clones and lacks some. The sample lists 90,000 to 100,000 clones, approximately 90% seen once, with more than 0.8% in the top ten. The germline gives CDR1 SGHTA, CDR2 FQGTGA. Trimming pared 1 base from V and 0 bases from J, leaving 12 bases between. The CDR3 contains 17 residues. The TCR originated in an adult with an advanced solid tumor such as melanoma, head and neck, liver or kidney cancer. The chain joins TRBV7-3 to TRBJ2-2; D uncertain. The specimen was CD4+ or CD8+ T cells sorted from blood, collected in a trial of the OX40 agonist ivuxolimab. The DNA of the CDR3 is TGTGCCAGCAGCTTAATGGCGCAGACGACGAACACCGGGGAGCTGTTTTTT. Protein sequence: CASSLMAQTTNTGELFF.